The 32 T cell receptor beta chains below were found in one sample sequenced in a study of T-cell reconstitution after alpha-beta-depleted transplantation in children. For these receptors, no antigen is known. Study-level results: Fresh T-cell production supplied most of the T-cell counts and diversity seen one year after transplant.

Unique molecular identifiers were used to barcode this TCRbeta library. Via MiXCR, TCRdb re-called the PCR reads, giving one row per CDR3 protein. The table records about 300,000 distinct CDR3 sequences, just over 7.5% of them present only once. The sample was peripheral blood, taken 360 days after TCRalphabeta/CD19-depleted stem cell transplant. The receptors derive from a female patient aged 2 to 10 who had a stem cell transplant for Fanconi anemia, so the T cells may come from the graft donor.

The CDR3 DNA reads as TGCAGCTCAAGGACGGTGAACACTGAAGCTTTCTTT. It codes for CSSRTVNTEAFF. V gene TRBV29-1 combines with J gene TRBJ1-1, with unresolved D. There are 12 residues in the CDR3. Between the trimmed V and J ends, which lost 8 bases and 0 bases, there was a span of 10 bases. CDR1 SQVTM and CDR2 ANQGSEA come from the germline V gene. The full variable domain, completed using reference TRBV29-1 and TRBJ1-1, is SAVISQKPSRDICQRGTSLTIQCQVDSQVTMMFWYRQQPGQSLTLIATANQGSEATYESGFVIDKFPISRPNLTFSTLTVSNMSPEDSSIYLCSSRTVNTEAFFGQGTRLTVV.

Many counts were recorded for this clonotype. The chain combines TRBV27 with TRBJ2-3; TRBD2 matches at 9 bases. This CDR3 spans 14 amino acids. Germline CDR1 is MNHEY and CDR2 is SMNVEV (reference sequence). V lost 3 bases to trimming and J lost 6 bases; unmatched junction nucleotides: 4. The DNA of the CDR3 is TGTGCCAGCAGTTTTTCCGGACTAGCGGATACGCAGTATTTT. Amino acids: CASSFSGLADTQYF.

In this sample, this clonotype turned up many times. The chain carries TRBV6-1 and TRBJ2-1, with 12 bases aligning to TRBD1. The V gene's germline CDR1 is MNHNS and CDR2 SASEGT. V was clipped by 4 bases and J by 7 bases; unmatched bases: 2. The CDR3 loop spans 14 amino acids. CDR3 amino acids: CASSGGQGANEQFF. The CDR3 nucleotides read TGTGCCAGCAGTGGGGGACAGGGGGCAAATGAGCAGTTCTTC.

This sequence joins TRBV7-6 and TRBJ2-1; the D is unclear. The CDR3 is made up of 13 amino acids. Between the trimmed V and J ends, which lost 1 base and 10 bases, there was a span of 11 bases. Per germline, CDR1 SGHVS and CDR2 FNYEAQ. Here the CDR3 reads CASSLGAYLEQFF. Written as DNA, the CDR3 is TGTGCCAGCAGCTTAGGAGCCTATCTGGAGCAGTTCTTC.

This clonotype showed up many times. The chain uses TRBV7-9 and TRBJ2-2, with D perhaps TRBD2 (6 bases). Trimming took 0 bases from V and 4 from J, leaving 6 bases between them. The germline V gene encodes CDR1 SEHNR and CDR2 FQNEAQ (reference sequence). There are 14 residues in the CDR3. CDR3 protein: CASSLAGGTGELFF. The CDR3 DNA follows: TGTGCCAGCAGCTTAGCGGGAGGCACCGGGGAGCTGTTTTTT.

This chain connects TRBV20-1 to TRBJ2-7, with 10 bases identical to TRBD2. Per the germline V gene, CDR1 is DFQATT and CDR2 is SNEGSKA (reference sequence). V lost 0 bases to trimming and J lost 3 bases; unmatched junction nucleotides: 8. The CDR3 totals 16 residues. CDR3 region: CSARDFELAGLYEQYF. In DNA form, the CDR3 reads TGCAGTGCTAGAGATTTTGAACTAGCGGGACTCTACGAGCAGTACTTC.

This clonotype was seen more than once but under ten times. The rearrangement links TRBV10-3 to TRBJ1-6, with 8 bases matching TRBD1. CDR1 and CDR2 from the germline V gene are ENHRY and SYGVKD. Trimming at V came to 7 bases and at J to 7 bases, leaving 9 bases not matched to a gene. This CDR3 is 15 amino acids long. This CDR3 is CAIKPDRGDNSPLHF. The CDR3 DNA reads TGTGCCATCAAACCAGACAGGGGAGACAATTCACCCCTCCACTTT.

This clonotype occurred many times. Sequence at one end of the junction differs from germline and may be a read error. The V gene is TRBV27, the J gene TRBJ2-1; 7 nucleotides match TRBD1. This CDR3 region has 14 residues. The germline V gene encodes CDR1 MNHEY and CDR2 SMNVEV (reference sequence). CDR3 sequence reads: CATSLRQGLGEQFF. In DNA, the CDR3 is TGTGCCACCAGTCTGAGACAGGGCTTAGGTGAGCAGTTCTTC.

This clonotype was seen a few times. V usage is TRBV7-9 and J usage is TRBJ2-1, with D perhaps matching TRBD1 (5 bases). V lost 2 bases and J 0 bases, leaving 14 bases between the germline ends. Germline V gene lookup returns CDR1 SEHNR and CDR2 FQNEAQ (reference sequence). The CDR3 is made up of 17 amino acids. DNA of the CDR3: TGTGCCAGCAGCTTATACAGGAAGGCGAGCTCCTACAATGAGCAGTTCTTC. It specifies CASSLYRKASSYNEQFF.

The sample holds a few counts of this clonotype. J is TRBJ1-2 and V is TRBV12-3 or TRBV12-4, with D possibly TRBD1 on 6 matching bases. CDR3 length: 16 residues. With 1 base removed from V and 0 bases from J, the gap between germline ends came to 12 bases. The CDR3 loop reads CASSLEGGAANYGYTF. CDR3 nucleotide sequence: TGTGCCAGCAGTTTAGAGGGGGGGGCCGCTAACTATGGCTACACCTTC.

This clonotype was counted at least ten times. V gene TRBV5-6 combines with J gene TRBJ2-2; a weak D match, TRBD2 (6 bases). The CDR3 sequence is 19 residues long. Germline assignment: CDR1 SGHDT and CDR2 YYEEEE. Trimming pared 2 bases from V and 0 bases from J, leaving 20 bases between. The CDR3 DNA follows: TGTGCCAGCAGCTTCCGGGACTCATATATGGCCGCGAACACCGGGGAGCTGTTTTTT. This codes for CASSFRDSYMAANTGELFF.

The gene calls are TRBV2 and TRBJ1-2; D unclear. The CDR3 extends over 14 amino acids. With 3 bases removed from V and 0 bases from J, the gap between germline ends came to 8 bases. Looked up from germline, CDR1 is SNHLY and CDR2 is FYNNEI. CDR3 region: CASSEAAANYGYTF. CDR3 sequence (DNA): TGTGCCAGCAGTGAGGCGGCAGCTAACTATGGCTACACCTTC.

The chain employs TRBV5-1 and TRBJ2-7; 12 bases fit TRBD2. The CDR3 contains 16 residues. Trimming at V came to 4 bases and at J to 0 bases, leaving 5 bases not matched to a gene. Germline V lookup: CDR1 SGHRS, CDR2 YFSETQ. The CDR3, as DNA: TGCGCCAGCAGCCCTAGCGGGAGGGCGGGCTCCTACGAGCAGTACTTC. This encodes CASSPSGRAGSYEQYF.

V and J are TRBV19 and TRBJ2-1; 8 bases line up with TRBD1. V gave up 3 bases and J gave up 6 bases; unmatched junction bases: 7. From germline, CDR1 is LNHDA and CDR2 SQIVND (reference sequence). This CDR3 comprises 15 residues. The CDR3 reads CASSINTGTGNEQFF. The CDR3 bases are TGTGCCAGTAGTATTAACACAGGGACAGGCAATGAGCAGTTCTTC.

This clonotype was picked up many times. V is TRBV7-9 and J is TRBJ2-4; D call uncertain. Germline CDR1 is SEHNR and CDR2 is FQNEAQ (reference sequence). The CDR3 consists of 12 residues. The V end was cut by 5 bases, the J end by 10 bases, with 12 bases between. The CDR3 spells CASSIQTGIQYF. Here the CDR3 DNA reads TGTGCCAGCAGCATTCAGACCGGGATTCAGTACTTC.

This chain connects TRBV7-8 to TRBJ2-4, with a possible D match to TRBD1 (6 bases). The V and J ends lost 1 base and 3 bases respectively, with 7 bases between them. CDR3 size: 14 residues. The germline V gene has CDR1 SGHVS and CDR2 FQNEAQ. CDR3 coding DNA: TGTGCCAGCAGCTTAGACAGGGTCAAAAACATTCAGTACTTC. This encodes CASSLDRVKNIQYF.

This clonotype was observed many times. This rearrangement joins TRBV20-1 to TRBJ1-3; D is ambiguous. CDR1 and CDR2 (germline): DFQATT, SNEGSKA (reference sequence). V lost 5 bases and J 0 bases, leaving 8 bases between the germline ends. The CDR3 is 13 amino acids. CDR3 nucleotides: TGCAGTGCTTCGGCGGGCTCTGGAAACACCATATATTTT. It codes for CSASAGSGNTIYF.

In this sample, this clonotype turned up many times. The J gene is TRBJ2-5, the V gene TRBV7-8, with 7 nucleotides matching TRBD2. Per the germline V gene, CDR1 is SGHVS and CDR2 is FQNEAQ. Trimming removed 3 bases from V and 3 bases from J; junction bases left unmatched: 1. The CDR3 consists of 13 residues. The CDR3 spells CASSFSGEETQYF. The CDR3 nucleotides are TGTGCCAGCAGCTTCAGCGGGGAAGAGACCCAGTACTTC. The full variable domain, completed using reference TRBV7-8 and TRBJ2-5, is GAGVSQSPRYKVAKRGQDVALRCDPISGHVSLFWYQQALGQGPEFLTYFQNEAQLDKSGLPSDRFFAERPEGSVSTLKIQRTQQEDSAVYLCASSFSGEETQYFGPGTRLLVL.

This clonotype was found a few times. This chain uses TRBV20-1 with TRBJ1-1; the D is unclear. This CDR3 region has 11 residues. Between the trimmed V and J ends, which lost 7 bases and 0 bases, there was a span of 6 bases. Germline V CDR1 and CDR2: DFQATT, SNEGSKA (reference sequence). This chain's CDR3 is CSVNMNTEAFF. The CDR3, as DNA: TGCAGTGTGAACATGAACACTGAAGCTTTCTTT.

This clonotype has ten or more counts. In DNA form, the CDR3 reads TGTGCCAGCAGATATATGGGACAGATAAGGCAGTTCTTC. Its translation: CASRYMGQIRQFF. The chain joins TRBV28 to TRBJ2-1; TRBD1 matches 7 bases. J was trimmed by 12 bases and V by 6 bases; bases with no gene match: 11. The CDR3 consists of 13 residues. The germline V gene has CDR1 MDHEN and CDR2 SYDVKM.

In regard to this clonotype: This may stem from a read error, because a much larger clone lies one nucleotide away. CDR3 residues: CASSYPGNEQFF. As DNA, the CDR3 is TGTGCCAGCAGCTACCCCGGGAATGAGCAGTTCTTC. The rearrangement uses TRBV11-2 and TRBJ2-1; D is ambiguous. Trimming pared 4 bases from V and 7 bases from J, leaving 8 bases between. There are 12 residues in the CDR3. In germline, CDR1 is SGHAT, CDR2 FQNNGV.

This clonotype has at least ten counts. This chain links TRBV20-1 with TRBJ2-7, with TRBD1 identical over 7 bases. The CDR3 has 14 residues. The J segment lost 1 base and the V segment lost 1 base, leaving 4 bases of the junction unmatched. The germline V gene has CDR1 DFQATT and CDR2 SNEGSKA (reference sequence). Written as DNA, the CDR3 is TGCAGTGCTAGAGGCAGGGGGTGGTCCTACGAGCAGTACTTC. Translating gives CSARGRGWSYEQYF.

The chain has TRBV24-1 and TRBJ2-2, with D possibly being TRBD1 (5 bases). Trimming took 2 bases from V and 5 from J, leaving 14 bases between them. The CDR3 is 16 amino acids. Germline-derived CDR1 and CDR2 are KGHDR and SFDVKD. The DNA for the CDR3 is TGTGCCACCAGTGATTCCTGGGGCCATTTTACCGGGGAGCTGTTTTTT. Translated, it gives CATSDSWGHFTGELFF.

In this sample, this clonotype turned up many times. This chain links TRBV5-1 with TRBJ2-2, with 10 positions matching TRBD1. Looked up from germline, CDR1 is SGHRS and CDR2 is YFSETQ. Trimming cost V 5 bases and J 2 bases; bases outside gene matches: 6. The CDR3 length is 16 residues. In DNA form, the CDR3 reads TGCGCCAGCAGTGCAGGGACAGGGGTCAACACCGGGGAGCTGTTTTTT. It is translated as CASSAGTGVNTGELFF.

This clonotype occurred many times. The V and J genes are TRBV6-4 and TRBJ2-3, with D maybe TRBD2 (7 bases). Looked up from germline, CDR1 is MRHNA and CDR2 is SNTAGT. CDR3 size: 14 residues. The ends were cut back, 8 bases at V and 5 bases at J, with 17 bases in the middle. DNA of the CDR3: TGTGCCAGCGAGGGGGGGGGCAAGGAAGATACGCAGTATTTT. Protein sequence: CASEGGGKEDTQYF.

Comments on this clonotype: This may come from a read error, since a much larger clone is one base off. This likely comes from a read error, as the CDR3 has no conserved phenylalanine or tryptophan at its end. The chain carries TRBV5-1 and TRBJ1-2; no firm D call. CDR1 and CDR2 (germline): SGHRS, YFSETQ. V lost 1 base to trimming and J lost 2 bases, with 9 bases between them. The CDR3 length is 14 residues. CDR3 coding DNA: TGCGCCAGCAGCTTGTATGGAGAGAACTATGGCTACACCTGC. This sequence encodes CASSLYGENYGYTC.

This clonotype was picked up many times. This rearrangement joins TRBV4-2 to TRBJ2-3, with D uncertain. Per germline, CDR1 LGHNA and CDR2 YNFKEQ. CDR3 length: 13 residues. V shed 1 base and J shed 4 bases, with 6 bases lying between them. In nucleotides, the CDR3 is TGTGCCAGCAGCCAAGCCACCCCAGATACGCAGTATTTT. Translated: CASSQATPDTQYF.

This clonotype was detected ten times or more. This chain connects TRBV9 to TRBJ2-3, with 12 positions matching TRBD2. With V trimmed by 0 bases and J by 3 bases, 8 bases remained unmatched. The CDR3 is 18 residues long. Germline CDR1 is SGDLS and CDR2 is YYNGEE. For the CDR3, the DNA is TGTGCCAGCAGCGTAGGTCTAGCGGGGGGGCTGGGGACAGATACGCAGTATTTT. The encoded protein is CASSVGLAGGLGTDTQYF.

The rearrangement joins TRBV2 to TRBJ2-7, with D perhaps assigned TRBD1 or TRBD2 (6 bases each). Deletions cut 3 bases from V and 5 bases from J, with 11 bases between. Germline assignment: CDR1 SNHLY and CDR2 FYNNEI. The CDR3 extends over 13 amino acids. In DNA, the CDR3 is TGTGCCAGCAGTGACGGGGGCGGCGACGAGCAGTACTTC. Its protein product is CASSDGGGDEQYF.

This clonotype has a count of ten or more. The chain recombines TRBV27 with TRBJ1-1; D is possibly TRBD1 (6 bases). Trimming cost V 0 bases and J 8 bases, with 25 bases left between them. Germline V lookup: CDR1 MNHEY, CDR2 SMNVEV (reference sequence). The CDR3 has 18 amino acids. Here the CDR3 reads CASSLSSPWYDRRAEAFF. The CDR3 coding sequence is TGTGCCAGCAGTTTATCATCGCCTTGGTATGACAGGCGGGCGGAAGCTTTCTTT.

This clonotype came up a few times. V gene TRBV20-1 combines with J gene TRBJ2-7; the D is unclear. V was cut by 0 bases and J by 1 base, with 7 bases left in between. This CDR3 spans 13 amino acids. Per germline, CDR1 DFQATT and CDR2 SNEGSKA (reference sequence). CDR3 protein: CSARDGFSYEQYF. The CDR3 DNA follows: TGCAGTGCTAGAGATGGGTTTTCCTACGAGCAGTACTTC.

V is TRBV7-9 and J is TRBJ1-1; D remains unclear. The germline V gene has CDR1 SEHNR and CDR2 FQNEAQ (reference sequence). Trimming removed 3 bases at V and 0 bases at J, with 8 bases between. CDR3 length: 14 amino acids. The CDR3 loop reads CASSLVWMNTEAFF. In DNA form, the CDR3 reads TGTGCCAGCAGCTTGGTATGGATGAACACTGAAGCTTTCTTT.